The rows below give T cell receptor beta chains drawn from one sample of a study of cytomegalovirus exposure and HLA in healthy donors. Clones were read by immunoSEQ multiplex PCR, and TCRdb kept only the in-frame ones, dropping some. This sample has 200,000 or so clones, with roughly 84% found just once. The sample taken for sequencing was PBMCs. These receptors all stem from a girl aged 10 to 17 in good health and CMV-seronegative. The CDR3 runs from the conserved cysteine through the conserved F or W. A D gene is named only where the DNA matches it firmly. Some rows have no size entry. The others give once, few or many, or a class for an expanded clone.

D: -; J: TRBJ1-5; size: -; V: TRBV6-6; DNA: TGTGCCAGCAGATCTCGACAGATCAATCAGCCCCAGCATTTT; CDR3: CASRSRQINQPQHF
D: TRBD2; J: TRBJ2-5; size: -; V: TRBV30; DNA: TGTGCCTGGAGTGTTATCTCCCCCTTGGGGGGGAGGGAGACCCAGTACTTC; CDR3: CAWSVISPLGGRETQYF
D: -; J: TRBJ1-1; size: -; V: TRBV30; DNA: TGTGCCTGGAGTGCGGGAGGGAACACTGAAGCTTTCTTT; CDR3: CAWSAGGNTEAFF
D: -; J: TRBJ2-3; size: -; V: TRBV6-1; DNA: TGTGCCAGCAGTGAATTTGGGACTCGCACAGATACGCAGTATTTT; CDR3: CASSEFGTRTDTQYF
D: TRBD1; J: TRBJ1-6; size: -; V: TRBV4-3; DNA: TGCGCCAGCAGCCAAGATTCGACAGGGGGGGCCTATAATTCACCCCTCCACTTT; CDR3: CASSQDSTGGAYNSPLHF
D: -; J: TRBJ1-1; size: -; V: TRBV13; DNA: TGTGCCAGCAGCACCGAGGGGGAAATGAACACTGAAGCTTTCTTT; CDR3: CASSTEGEMNTEAFF
D: TRBD2; J: TRBJ2-2; size: -; V: TRBV7-3; DNA: TGTGCCAGCAGCCTGAGCGGGGGGCCAAACACCGGGGAGCTGTTTTTT; CDR3: CASSLSGGPNTGELFF
D: -; J: TRBJ1-6; size: -; V: TRBV6-6; DNA: TGTGCCAGCATCAATTGGGGCAGTAATTCACCCCTCCACTTT; CDR3: CASINWGSNSPLHF
D: -; J: TRBJ1-5; size: -; V: TRBV28; DNA: TGTGCCAGCAGTTTCGGGAGGGGCCGGGGAGATTATCAGCCCCAGCATTTT; CDR3: CASSFGRGRGDYQPQHF
D: -; J: TRBJ2-5; size: -; V: TRBV20-1; DNA: TGCAGTGCTGAACGAGGGACCCAGTACTTC; CDR3: CSAERGTQYF
D: -; J: TRBJ1-1; size: few; V: TRBV10-1; DNA: TGCGCCAGCAGTGATAAGGGGACTGAAGCTTTCTTT; CDR3: CASSDKGTEAFF
D: -; J: TRBJ2-1; size: -; V: TRBV5-1; DNA: TGCGCCAGCAGCTTGGACGCCCCCGGCTACAATGAGCAGTTCTTC; CDR3: CASSLDAPGYNEQFF
D: TRBD2; J: TRBJ2-1; size: -; V: TRBV15; DNA: TGTGCCACTGTTAGCGGGAGGGGGCGCTACAATGAGCAGTTCTTC; CDR3: CATVSGRGRYNEQFF
D: -; J: TRBJ1-6; size: few; V: TRBV7-9; DNA: TGTGCCAGCAGCTTATTTACGAGTAATTCACCCCTCCACTTT; CDR3: CASSLFTSNSPLHF
D: TRBD1; J: TRBJ1-1; size: once; V: TRBV7-3; DNA: TGTGCCAGCAGCTTTACGGGACAGGTACCCACTGAAGCTTTCTTT; CDR3: CASSFTGQVPTEAFF
D: TRBD1; J: TRBJ1-2; size: -; V: TRBV28; DNA: TGTGCCAGCAGTCCTAATGACAGGGGCTATGGCTACACCTTC; CDR3: CASSPNDRGYGYTF
D: -; J: TRBJ2-7; size: -; V: TRBV19; DNA: TGTGCCACCAACCCATCGTCCGGGGGAAGTCTGGGCGAGCAGTACTTC; CDR3: CATNPSSGGSLGEQYF
D: TRBD2; J: TRBJ2-6; size: -; V: TRBV5-4; DNA: TGTGCCAGCAGCTTGAAGGGACTATCCCTCTCTGGGGCCAACGTCCTGACTTTC; CDR3: CASSLKGLSLSGANVLTF
D: TRBD2; J: TRBJ2-7; size: -; V: TRBV11-2; DNA: TGTGCCAGCAGCTTAAGAATAGCGGGAGAGTACTACGAGCAGTACTTC; CDR3: CASSLRIAGEYYEQYF
D: -; J: TRBJ2-5; size: -; V: TRBV5-1; DNA: TGCGCCAGCAGCGTGAGATCGGGGGTTTTGGAGACCCAGTACTTC; CDR3: CASSVRSGVLETQYF
D: TRBD1; J: TRBJ1-1; size: -; V: TRBV6-1; DNA: TGTGCCAGCAGTTGGACAGGGGAGGGCACTGAAGCTTTCTTT; CDR3: CASSWTGEGTEAFF
D: -; J: TRBJ2-7; size: -; V: TRBV28; DNA: TGTGCCAGCAGTTTATCCCTCCGCGTACAGGGTTTTGATCGCGAGCAGTACTTC; CDR3: CASSLSLRVQGFDREQYF
D: -; J: TRBJ2-5; size: -; V: TRBV6-1; DNA: TGTGCCAGGATACAAAGTTCCGAAGAGACCCAGTACTTC; CDR3: CARIQSSEETQYF
D: TRBD1; J: TRBJ2-1; size: -; V: TRBV28; DNA: TGTGCCAGCAGCCGGACAGGAACCGGCGCCTACAATGAGCAGTTCTTC; CDR3: CASSRTGTGAYNEQFF
D: TRBD1; J: TRBJ1-6; size: -; V: TRBV19; DNA: TGTGCCAGTAGTGAAGCCCAGGGGGTTCGTTCACCCCTCCACTTT; CDR3: CASSEAQGVRSPLHF
D: -; J: TRBJ1-4; size: few; V: TRBV14; DNA: TGTGCCAGCAGGCGGGCGGCGAGTGAAAAACTGTTTTTT; CDR3: CASRRAASEKLFF
D: -; J: TRBJ1-1; size: -; V: TRBV6-6; DNA: TGTGCCAGCAGTTACTCGGCGAACACTGAAGCTTTCTTT; CDR3: CASSYSANTEAFF
D: TRBD1; J: TRBJ1-5; size: once; V: TRBV29-1; DNA: TGCAGCGCCGCAGGGGGGTATAGCAATCAGCCCCAGCATTTT; CDR3: CSAAGGYSNQPQHF
D: TRBD1; J: TRBJ2-5; size: -; V: TRBV28; DNA: TGTGCCAGCAGCACCCCGTCGGCAGGGGGCTGGGAGACCCAGTACTTC; CDR3: CASSTPSAGGWETQYF